This T cell receptor (beta chain) was documented in a study of cytomegalovirus exposure and HLA in healthy donors (TCRdb year 2017). Some background on the complete study: According to an earlier analysis of 550 to 750 of the donors, some 180 million T cells yielded some 120 million unique TCR beta sequences and about 280 Gb of sequence data. The number of typed donors differed by locus: roughly 629-640 for A, B, C, DRB1 and DQB1; about 520 for DQA1; around 610 for DPA1; and some 430 for DPB1. Using immunosequencing, the study profiled T cell repertoires from fewer than 700 subjects and related those repertoires to cytomegalovirus serostatus. A later genetic analysis used genome-wide SNP genotypes for about 60% of the roughly 700 donors, treating that subset as a discovery cohort. A separate validation cohort of roughly 130 different subjects was used in addition to the roughly 720-subject first cohort. Donor age, sex, ethnicity and CMV serostatus were compiled alongside the repertoire data. To predict cytomegalovirus infection status, the study brought together high-throughput TCR immunosequencing, statistical association of individual TCRs with disease status, and machine learning. To decide whether each TCR beta V gene segment behaved as functional or pseudogenic, an earlier analysis of nearly 600 of the donors relied on high-throughput TCR beta sequencing. In the later analysis, no new phenotypic data were used to find candidate immune exposures; instead, reliance was placed on TCR beta sequences and their occurrence across donors. Class I and class II HLA loci were covered by the typing at four-digit resolution. Every repertoire in the discovery cohort had been generated on one and the same sequencing platform. Among some 400 genotyped donors of the cohort, an average of around 240,000 unique TCR beta nucleotide sequences was sequenced per donor, of which roughly 17% were non-productive. An early release covering some 640 HLA-typed donors comprised approximately 290 gigabases of sequencing data and tens of millions of unique TCR sequences. A later analysis re-analyzed previously published TCR beta repertoires from about 600 donors and added high-resolution HLA genotyping to study TCR occurrence patterns. The study aimed to test whether cataloging public T cell receptors could reveal signatures of past pathogen exposure. Of the roughly 410 genotyped donors, 81% were placed in the genetic ancestry cluster associated with self-reported Caucasian donors. Because of strong linkage in the cohort, 4 to 6 DR-DQ haplotypes were treated as single units for association and clustering.

Receptor amplification or capture employed the immunoSEQ multiplex PCR assay. A mixture of 60 forward primers for TCR Vbeta segments and 13 reverse primers for TCR Jbeta segments was used in the multiplex PCR. A multiplex PCR assay on genomic DNA amplified the CDR3 region of rearranged TCR beta genes. On the Illumina HiSeq System, the amplified TCR beta libraries were sequenced as 87-base-pair reads. In the source study's methods: In a later analysis, tens of millions of unique TCR beta chains were counted across the roughly 670 repertoires, and some 10 million of these chains were shared by at least two donors. Raw reads were error-corrected and collapsed into unique sequences with a nearest-neighbor algorithm that merged closely related sequences to remove PCR and sequencing errors. Alignment of CDR3 sequences to IMGT reference sequences was used to assign V, D and J gene segments. Each retained sequence needed at least a six-nucleotide match to both a V gene segment and a J gene segment. A rearrangement counted as productive if the CDR3 had no stop codons and remained in frame with V and J, and every other rearrangement counted as non-productive. Following IMGT convention, CDR3 was defined as the stretch from the second conserved V-encoded cysteine to the conserved J-encoded phenylalanine. The earlier analysis of 587 of the donors excluded sequences that lacked an unambiguous match to a single V gene segment. In an earlier analysis of several hundred of the donors, V segments were called functional above 56.7% productive rearrangements and were called segregating when the between-donor standard deviation exceeded 5%. A statistical classification framework was built for diagnosing cytomegalovirus status from the catalog of TCR beta chain sequences. V and J gene assignment, in a later analysis, came from comparing TCR nucleotide sequences with IMGT/GENE-DB human TR gene sequences. In a later analysis, CDR3 sequences and most-parsimonious VDJ recombination scenarios were assigned using the TCRdist pipeline. In a later analysis, each TCR beta chain was defined by its CDR3 amino acid sequence together with its V-gene family, and reads without a unique V-gene family were excluded. As a way to deal with suspected cross-contamination and a sequencing artifact, a later analysis dropped 640 or so nucleotide sequences that were highly shared and had low generation probability. In a later analysis, a clonal expansion index was calculated for each public chain from normalized within-repertoire ranks of inferred template counts. In a later analysis, generation probabilities were computed with a VDJ recombination model fitted to out-of-frame rearrangements, and the resulting probabilities were checked against IGoR. A later analysis scored TCR-TCR, TCR-HLA and TCR-CMV co-occurrence with hypergeometric tests, applying a repertoire-size bias correction to TCR pairs. False discovery rates were estimated in a later analysis by permuting HLA or CMV assignments 20 times. In a later analysis, co-occurring TCRs were grouped using DBSCAN, with TCRdist sequence similarity added in when clustering inside HLA-allele-positive subsets. Repertoires with fewer than 30,000 or more than 120,000 public chains were left out of co-occurrence clustering, as were about 5 repertoires with anomalous nucleotide sharing. In TCRdb, the immuneACCESS table is reduced to in-frame sequences with V and J assigned. These tables do not hold every clone; where another copy was compared, an unresolved V gene accounts for under half, and the others remain unexplained. From that table come the V and J calls and clone size; the DNA was used to work out D and trimming. The sample table holds about 150,000 clones, of which roughly 77% were seen once. The top ten constitute approximately 8% of the sample.

Comment on this clone: No antigen is known for it. The record has no base qualities; no much larger clone is one base away.

Overall study results and their limits: At a false discovery rate of 0.05, a later analysis linked under 20,000 TCR beta sequences to specific HLA alleles. In a later analysis, several top co-occurrence clusters were reported to appear linked to parvovirus B19, influenza, CMV and Epstein-Barr virus. In a later genetic analysis, a missense DCLRE1C variant was associated with V-gene and J-gene trimming of TCR beta chains, and the association was replicated in an independent cohort. In both the original and validation cohorts, the classifier was reported to diagnose cytomegalovirus status with high specificity and sensitivity. In a later analysis, most CMV-associated TCR beta chains were found to appear HLA-restricted, with HLA associations seemingly driven largely by CMV exposure. According to a later genetic analysis, donors in an Asian-associated ancestry cluster had fewer N-insertions in productive TCRs than the roughly 660-donor mean. A few of the identified cytomegalovirus-associated TCR beta chains were confirmed in vitro to be specific for cytomegalovirus antigens. The authors suggested that the approach could potentially be generalized to other disease states and immunological phenotypes. HLA typing was unavailable for some donors at each locus, so association tests used only the typed subset. When HLA alleles, especially DR and DQ, strongly co-occurred, TCR associations were difficult to assign to individual alleles. In an earlier analysis of fewer than 750 of the donors, most TCR beta V segments were observed in productive rearrangements about 90% or about 30% of the time, broadly matching IMGT annotations. While some public TCRs were present in many individuals, most TCR sequences turned up only very rarely across donors. Compared with equally common non-associated chains, HLA-associated TCR beta chains in a later analysis were more clonally expanded and had lower generation probabilities. In a later analysis, TCR association rates were found to vary across HLA loci, with the most associated TCRs seen for DRB1 alleles and the fewest for HLA-C alleles. The study listed 164 TCR beta chains as associated with cytomegalovirus. Because counts were too low, 15 to 20 rarely observed V segments, including chromosome 9 orphons, were left out of the earlier analysis of roughly 600 of the donors. A group of highly shared sequence variants was considered likely to be a technical artifact of the sequencing pipeline. Roughly uniform sequencing depth across donors was assumed in presence/absence analyses, although this assumption may not hold. Immune exposure information for the cohort was limited to CMV serostatus. The cohort was sequenced for TCR beta chains only, and without alpha or paired-chain data the features that could be detected were limited. A further reported finding was that TCR beta sequences accurately predicted the HLA-A and HLA-B alleles for most subjects in the first cohort. Linkage disequilibrium might explain the correlated functional status among segregating V segments, but an unknown experimental factor could not be excluded. Some IMGT-functional V segments, including TRBV6-2 and TRBV6-3, could not be distinguished by the 87-base-pair reads and were therefore excluded.

Measured from the cysteine to the phenylalanine, the CDR3 is 16 residues long. The only DNA kept is the CDR3, 48 bases in frame from the first base. The V end gives up 3 bases and the J end 3 bases, leaving 10 bases in the junction not matched to a gene. The germline V gene encodes CDR1 SEHNR and CDR2 FQNEAQ (reference sequence). In total, over 600 healthy bone marrow donors made up the cohort. At the time of sampling, all cohort members were nominally healthy, though unrecorded immune exposures were likely present. The donor tested CMV seropositive, placing the donor among the roughly 300 seropositive members of the cohort. A peripheral blood sample was collected from each donor, and TCR beta sequencing was performed on peripheral blood mononuclear cells. Genomic DNA extraction from the blood cell samples was performed with the Qiagen DNeasy Blood Extraction Kit.

The TCR sequence derives from a man younger than 45 in good health and CMV-seropositive. This receptor chain uses TRBV7-9 and TRBJ2-7; the junction holds 8 bases that match TRBD2. Sequencing was carried out using PBMCs. The CDR3 region reads CASSLGSGSKGYEQYF. The nucleotide sequence is TGTGCCAGCAGCTTGGGGAGCGGGAGTAAAGGCTACGAGCAGTACTTC.